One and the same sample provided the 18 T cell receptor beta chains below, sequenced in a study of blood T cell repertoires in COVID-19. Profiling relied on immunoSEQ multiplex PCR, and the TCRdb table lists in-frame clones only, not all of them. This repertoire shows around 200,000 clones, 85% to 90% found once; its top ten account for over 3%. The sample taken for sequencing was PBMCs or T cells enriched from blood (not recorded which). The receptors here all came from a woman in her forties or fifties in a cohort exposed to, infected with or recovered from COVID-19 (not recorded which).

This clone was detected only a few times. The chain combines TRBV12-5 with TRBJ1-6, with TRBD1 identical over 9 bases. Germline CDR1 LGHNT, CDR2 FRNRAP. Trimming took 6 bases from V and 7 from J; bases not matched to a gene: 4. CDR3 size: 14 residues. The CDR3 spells CASGNRGPNSPLHF. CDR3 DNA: TGTGCTAGTGGGAACAGGGGGCCAAATTCACCCCTCCACTTT.

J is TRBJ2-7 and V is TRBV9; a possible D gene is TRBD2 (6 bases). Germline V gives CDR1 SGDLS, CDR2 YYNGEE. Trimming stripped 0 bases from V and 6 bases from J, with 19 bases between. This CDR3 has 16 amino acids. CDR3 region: CASSVGSWGDPGEQYF. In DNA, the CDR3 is TGTGCCAGCAGCGTAGGATCGTGGGGGGACCCTGGCGAGCAGTACTTC.

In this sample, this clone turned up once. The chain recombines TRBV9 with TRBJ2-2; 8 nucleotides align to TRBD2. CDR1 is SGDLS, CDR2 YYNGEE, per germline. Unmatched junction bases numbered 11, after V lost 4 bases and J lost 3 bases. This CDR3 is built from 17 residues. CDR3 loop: CASSPRLTGGYTGELFF. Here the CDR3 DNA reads TGTGCCAGCAGCCCCCGATTGACGGGGGGGTACACCGGGGAGCTGTTTTTT.

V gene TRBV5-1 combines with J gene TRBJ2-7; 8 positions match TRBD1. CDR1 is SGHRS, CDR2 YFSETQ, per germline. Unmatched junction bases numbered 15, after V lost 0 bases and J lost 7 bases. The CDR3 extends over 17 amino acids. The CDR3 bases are TGCGCCAGCAGCTTGGCCGTAGGGGGCAGGGGGCGAAGTGAGCAGTACTTC. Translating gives CASSLAVGGRGRSEQYF. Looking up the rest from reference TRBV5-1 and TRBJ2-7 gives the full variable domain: KAGVTQTPRYLIKTRGQQVTLSCSPISGHRSVSWYQQTPGQGLQFLFEYFSETQRNKGNFPGRFSGRQFSNSRSEMNVSTLELGDSALYLCASSLAVGGRGRSEQYFGPGTRLTVT.

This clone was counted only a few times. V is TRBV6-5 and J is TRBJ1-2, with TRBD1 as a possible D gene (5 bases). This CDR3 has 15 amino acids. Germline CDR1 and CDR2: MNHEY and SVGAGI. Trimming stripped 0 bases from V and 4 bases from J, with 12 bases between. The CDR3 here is CASSYSARTSYGYTF. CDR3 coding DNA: TGTGCCAGCAGTTACTCCGCCAGGACATCCTATGGCTACACCTTC.

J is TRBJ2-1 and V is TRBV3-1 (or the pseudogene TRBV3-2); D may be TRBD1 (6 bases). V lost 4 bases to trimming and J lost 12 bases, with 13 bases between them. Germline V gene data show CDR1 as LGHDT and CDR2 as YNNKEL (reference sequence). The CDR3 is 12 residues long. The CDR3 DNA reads TGTGCCAGCAGCCCGACGGGCAGGGGGCAGTTCTTC. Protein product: CASSPTGRGQFF.

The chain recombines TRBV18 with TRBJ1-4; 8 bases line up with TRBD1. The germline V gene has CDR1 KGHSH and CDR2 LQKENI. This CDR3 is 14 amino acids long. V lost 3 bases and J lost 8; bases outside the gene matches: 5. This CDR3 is CASSPDRAYEKLFF. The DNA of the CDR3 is TGTGCCAGCTCACCGGACAGGGCGTACGAAAAACTGTTTTTT.

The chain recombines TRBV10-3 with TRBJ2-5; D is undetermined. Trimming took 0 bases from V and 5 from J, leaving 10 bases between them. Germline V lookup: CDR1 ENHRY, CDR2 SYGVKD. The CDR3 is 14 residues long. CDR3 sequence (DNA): TGTGCCATCAGTGAGTCAGAGAGCTCCGAGACCCAGTACTTC. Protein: CAISESESSETQYF.

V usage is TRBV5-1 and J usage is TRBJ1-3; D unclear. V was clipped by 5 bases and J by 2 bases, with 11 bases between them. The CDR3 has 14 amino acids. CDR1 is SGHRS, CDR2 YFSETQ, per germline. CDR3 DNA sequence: TGCGCCAGCAGACGGGGAGTAACTGGAAACACCATATATTTT. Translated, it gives CASRRGVTGNTIYF.

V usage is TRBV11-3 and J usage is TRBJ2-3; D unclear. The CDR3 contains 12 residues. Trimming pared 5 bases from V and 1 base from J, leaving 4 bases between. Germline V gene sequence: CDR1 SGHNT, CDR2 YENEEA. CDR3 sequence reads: CASSPGTDTQYF. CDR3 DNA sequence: TGTGCCAGCAGCCCGGGCACAGATACGCAGTATTTT.

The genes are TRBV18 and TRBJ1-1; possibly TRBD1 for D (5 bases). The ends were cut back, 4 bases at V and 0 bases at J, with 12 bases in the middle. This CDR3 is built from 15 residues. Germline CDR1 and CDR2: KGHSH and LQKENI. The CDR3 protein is CASSLTKGMNTEAFF. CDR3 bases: TGTGCCAGCTCACTAACGAAGGGGATGAACACTGAAGCTTTCTTT.

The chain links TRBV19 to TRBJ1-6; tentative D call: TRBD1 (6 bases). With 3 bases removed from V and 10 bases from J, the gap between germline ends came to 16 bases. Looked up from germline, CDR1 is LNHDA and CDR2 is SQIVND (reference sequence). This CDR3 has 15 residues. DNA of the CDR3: TGTGCCAGTAGTATCCAAGACAGGACCGGATCACCCCTCCACTTT. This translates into CASSIQDRTGSPLHF.

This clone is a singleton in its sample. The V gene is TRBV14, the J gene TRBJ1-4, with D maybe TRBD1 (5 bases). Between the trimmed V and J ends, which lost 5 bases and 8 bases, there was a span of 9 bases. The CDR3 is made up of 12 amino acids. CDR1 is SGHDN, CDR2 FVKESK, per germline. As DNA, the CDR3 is TGTGCCAGCAGCGCCTACAGGGAAAAACTGTTTTTT. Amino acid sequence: CASSAYREKLFF.

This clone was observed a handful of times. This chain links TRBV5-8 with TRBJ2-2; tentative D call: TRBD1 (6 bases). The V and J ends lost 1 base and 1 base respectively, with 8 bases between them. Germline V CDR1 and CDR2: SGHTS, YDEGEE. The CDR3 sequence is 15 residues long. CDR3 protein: CASSLLRGNTGELFF. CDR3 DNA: TGTGCCAGCAGCTTGCTCAGGGGGAACACCGGGGAGCTGTTTTTT.

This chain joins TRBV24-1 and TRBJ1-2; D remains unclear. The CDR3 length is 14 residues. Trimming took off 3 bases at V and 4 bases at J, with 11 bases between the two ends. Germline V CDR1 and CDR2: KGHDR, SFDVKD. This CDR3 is CATSDNQQSYGYTF. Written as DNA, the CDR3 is TGTGCCACCAGTGATAATCAACAGAGCTATGGCTACACCTTC.

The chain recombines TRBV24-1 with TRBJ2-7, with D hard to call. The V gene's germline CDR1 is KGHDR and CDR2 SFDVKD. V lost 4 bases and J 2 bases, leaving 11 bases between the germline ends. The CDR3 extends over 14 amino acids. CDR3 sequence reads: CATSDSLRAYEQYF. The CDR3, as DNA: TGTGCCACCAGTGACTCCTTACGAGCCTACGAGCAGTACTTC.

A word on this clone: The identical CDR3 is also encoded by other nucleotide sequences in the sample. The CDR3 nucleotides read TGCAGTGCCAGTCGGTCCTACGAGCAGTACTTC. Translation gives CSASRSYEQYF. The chain employs TRBV20-1 and TRBJ2-7; no reliable D call. V was pared by 6 bases and J by 1 base, with 7 bases between. There are 11 residues in the CDR3. Germline values: CDR1 DFQATT, CDR2 SNEGSKA (reference sequence).

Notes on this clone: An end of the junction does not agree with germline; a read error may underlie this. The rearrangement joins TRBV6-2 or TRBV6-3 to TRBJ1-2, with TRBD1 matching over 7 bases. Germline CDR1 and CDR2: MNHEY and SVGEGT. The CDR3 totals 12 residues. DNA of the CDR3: TGTGCCAGCAGTTACTCAGTTCCGGGACAGATTTTC. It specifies CASSYSVPGQIF.